Detailed here is one T cell receptor beta chain. The entry originates in a study of T cells after yellow fever vaccination. Germline assignment: CDR1 DFQATT and CDR2 SNEGSKA (reference sequence). The CDR3 is 15 residues long. Germline trimming cut 0 bases from V and 4 bases from J; bases unmatched to any gene: 6. TCRdb re-called the 5' RACE reads through MiXCR, storing one row per CDR3 protein. The sample contains 500,000 to 650,000 distinct CDR3 sequences, less than 20% of which appear only once. The sequence came from a man younger than 35 who received the YFV17D yellow fever vaccine. The rearrangement links TRBV20-1 to TRBJ2-1; 7 bases line up with TRBD1. The starting material was PBMCs, obtained 5 days after the first yellow fever vaccination. The CDR3 loop reads CSARDAGTVYNEQFF. CDR3 in DNA: TGCAGTGCTAGAGATGCCGGGACAGTATACAATGAGCAGTTCTTC.